The 9 T cell receptor beta chains below come from one sample, sequenced in a study of cytotoxic CD8 clonotypes in ibrutinib-treated CLL. Sequencing used immunoSEQ multiplex PCR; TCRdb keeps in-frame clones, though not all of them. The sample records about 140,000 clones, around 80% being singletons. The sequencing used PBMCs, collected after 36 months of ibrutinib treatment. The receptor source for this set is a human donor with chronic lymphocytic leukemia.

The chain employs TRBV10-3 and TRBJ1-1, with 8 bases lining up with TRBD1. Trimming at V came to 10 bases and at J to 0 bases, leaving 10 bases not matched to a gene. Germline V gene data show CDR1 as ENHRY and CDR2 as SYGVKD. The CDR3 is 15 amino acids. The CDR3 region has the DNA TGTGCCACCGAACGGGACAGGATTATGAACACTGAAGCTTTCTTT. Amino acid sequence: CATERDRIMNTEAFF.

The chain employs TRBV19 and TRBJ2-6; 8 bases agree with TRBD1. Germline CDR1 and CDR2: LNHDA and SQIVND (reference sequence). This CDR3 comprises 18 residues. Germline trimming cut 3 bases from V and 0 bases from J; bases unmatched to any gene: 7. The CDR3 is CASSMSDRAHSGANVLTF. CDR3 DNA sequence: TGTGCCAGTAGTATGTCGGACAGGGCGCACTCTGGGGCCAACGTCCTGACTTTC. Filled out from reference TRBV19 and TRBJ2-6, the complete variable domain reads DGGITQSPKYLFRKEGQNVTLSCEQNLNHDAMYWYRQDPGQGLRLIYYSQIVNDFQKGDIAEGYSVSREKKESFPLTVTSAQKNPTAFYLCASSMSDRAHSGANVLTFGAGSRLTVL.

This chain joins TRBV6-1 and TRBJ2-7; TRBD1 matches 7 bases. Germline V CDR1 and CDR2: MNHNS, SASEGT. The CDR3 is made up of 18 amino acids. V trimming: 2 bases; J trimming: 2 bases; junction bases outside the gene matches: 15. The CDR3 DNA is TGTGCCAGCAGTGAATTCCCGCCGGGGACAGTTATGACCTACGAGCAGTACTTC. Protein: CASSEFPPGTVMTYEQYF.

The rearrangement uses TRBV18 and TRBJ1-2, with a tentative D call TRBD1 (6 bases). This CDR3 comprises 15 residues. CDR1 and CDR2 (germline): KGHSH, LQKENI. V lost 3 bases to trimming and J lost 6 bases, with 17 bases between them. The CDR3 is CASSPVTGPMDGYTF. The CDR3 DNA sequence: TGTGCCAGCTCACCGGTCACAGGGCCTATGGATGGCTACACCTTC.

This clone has just a few counts. This chain joins TRBV10-1 and TRBJ2-1; 9 nucleotides line up with TRBD2. The junction had 11 bases not matched to a gene; V was cut back by 3 bases and J by 8 bases. The CDR3 spans 16 residues. Germline V lookup: CDR1 WNHNN, CDR2 SYGVQD (reference sequence). The CDR3 spells CASSDHLERGDDEQFF. In DNA, the CDR3 is TGCGCCAGCAGTGATCACCTCGAGCGGGGGGACGATGAGCAGTTCTTC.

There are many counts of this clone. The chain carries TRBV6-1 and TRBJ1-2; TRBD1 matches 10 bases. V lost 0 bases to trimming and J lost 8 bases; unmatched junction nucleotides: 3. The CDR3 spans 14 residues. Germline V gives CDR1 MNHNS, CDR2 SASEGT. CDR3 nucleotides: TGTGCCAGCAGTGAAGCGGGGACAGGGGAAGGCTACACCTTC. As protein: CASSEAGTGEGYTF.

V and J are TRBV6-1 and TRBJ2-1; 8 bases are a match to TRBD1. The trim removed 5 bases at V and 3 bases at J, leaving 6 bases unmatched. This CDR3 spans 15 amino acids. Germline loops: CDR1 MNHNS, CDR2 SASEGT. CDR3 residues: CASSMGGQDYNEQFF. The CDR3 DNA reads as TGTGCCAGCAGTATGGGGGGACAGGACTACAATGAGCAGTTCTTC.

This chain joins TRBV5-1 and TRBJ1-2; tentative D call: TRBD1 (6 bases). Germline V CDR1 and CDR2: SGHRS, YFSETQ. This CDR3 has 13 amino acids. V shed 6 bases and J shed 8 bases, with 17 bases lying between them. The CDR3 DNA sequence: TGCGCCAGCAACCTACAGGGAAGGGGCGGCTACACCTTC. As protein: CASNLQGRGGYTF.

The chain couples TRBV29-1 to TRBJ1-1; the D is unclear. The V end was cut by 0 bases, the J end by 2 bases, with 16 bases between. The V gene's germline CDR1 is SQVTM and CDR2 ANQGSEA. This CDR3 has 16 amino acids. The CDR3 sequence is CSVEEGLSDYNTEAFF. CDR3 nucleotides: TGCAGCGTTGAAGAGGGCCTCAGCGACTACAACACTGAAGCTTTCTTT.